The following is a TCR beta chain sequence with its context. The clone's antigen remains unknown. The input lacks base qualities; no much larger clone sits a single base away. The data belong to a study of OX40 agonist ivuxolimab in advanced cancers. Turning to the overall study: Ivuxolimab was an agonistic, fully human IgG2 monoclonal antibody directed against OX40 (CD134), a costimulatory receptor. Among the roughly 54 dose-escalation patients, some 19 had hepatocellular carcinoma, 15 or so melanoma, 9 renal cell carcinoma and 9 head and neck cancer. Intravenous ivuxolimab was administered to patients every 2 weeks at six dose levels: 0.01, 0.1, 0.3, 1.5, 3 and 10 mg/kg. The monotherapy dose-escalation portion (N ≈ 52 patients) of the phase I ivuxolimab trial is reported in the paper. The dose-escalation cohort was about 86% male with a mean age of about 54 years, ranging from roughly 20 to 80. Partial responses occurred in three dose-escalation patients, of whom one had hepatocellular carcinoma and two had cutaneous melanoma. The purpose of peripheral TCRbeta sequencing was to test whether ivuxolimab changed TCR sequence diversity and led to clonal T-cell expansion. Patients were allowed to have had prior anti-PD-1, anti-PD-L1 or anti-CTLA-4 therapy, and roughly 40% of the dose-escalation patients had previously received checkpoint inhibitors. Study-level results and caveats: The antigen specificity of the clonally expanded peripheral T cells was not determined. Low levels of normalized T-cell clonal expansion were also seen in some patients who did not respond. After ivuxolimab, more expanded clones were found on average in CD8+ T cells than in CD4+ T cells. Partial responders in the 0.1-3.0 mg/kg groups had among the lowest normalized peripheral clonal expansion, especially among CD8+ T cells. At doses of 0.1 to 3.0 mg/kg, clonal expansion of both CD4+ and CD8+ blood T cells was observed from baseline to week 6.

V is clipped by 1 base and J by 0 bases, and the sequence between their germline boundaries is 7 bases long. The germline V gene (reference sequence) provides CDR1 GTSNPN and CDR2 SVGIG. Including the terminal cysteine and phenylalanine, the CDR3 comprises 14 residues. The entry retains the CDR3 DNA only, 42 bases that are in frame from base 1. Patients with autoimmune disease history or receiving systemic immunosuppression were excluded from the trial. Peripheral blood for TCR sequencing was collected from all dose cohorts at baseline, on cycle 4 day 1, and on cycle 7 day 1. The samples were taken from a phase I, first-in-human, multicenter, open-label dose-escalation trial of ivuxolimab. The trial enrolled adults with locally advanced or metastatic head and neck squamous cell, hepatocellular, melanoma or renal cell carcinoma. Before TCR sequencing, CD4+ T cells and CD8+ T cells were sorted from peripheral blood as separate populations.

For sequencing of the TCRbeta CDR3 region, genomic DNA was extracted from the sorted cells. The immunoSEQ Assay was used to sequence the TCRbeta CDR3 regions. Here the immuneACCESS table is served through TCRdb, limited to in-frame sequences with V and J called. Missing clones are a known gap in these copies; in checked studies unresolved V genes cover under half, and the rest lacks a known reason. Here the sample has about 100,000 clones; approximately 90% occur a single time. The leading ten clones occupy 0.79% of the sample. The specimen was CD4+ or CD8+ T cells sorted from blood, collected in a trial of the OX40 agonist ivuxolimab. The chain was built from TRBV30 and TRBJ1-5; the D gene is unclear. The receptor's source is an adult with an advanced solid tumor such as melanoma, head and neck, liver or kidney cancer. CDR3 region: CAWSAGYSNQPQHF. The DNA sequence follows: TGTGCCTGGAGTGCCGGGTATAGCAATCAGCCCCAGCATTTT.